This TCR beta chain was retrieved from a study of blood T cell repertoires in COVID-19. Per germline, CDR1 LGHDT and CDR2 YNNKEL (reference sequence). The CDR3 runs to 12 residues. V shed 1 base and J shed 9 bases, with 10 bases lying between them. The data were produced by immunoSEQ multiplex PCR, yet TCRdb's version contains in-frame clones alone and is incomplete. This sample has 250,000 to 300,000 clones, with approximately 90% found just once. The chain uses TRBV3-1 (or the pseudogene TRBV3-2) and TRBJ2-7, with TRBD2 as a possible D gene (6 bases). This TCR was recovered from a man aged 35-49 years with acute or convalescent COVID-19. Sequencing was carried out using peripheral blood. The CDR3 region is CASSQGKGGQYF. For the CDR3, the DNA is TGTGCCAGCAGCCAAGGAAAGGGAGGGCAGTACTTC.